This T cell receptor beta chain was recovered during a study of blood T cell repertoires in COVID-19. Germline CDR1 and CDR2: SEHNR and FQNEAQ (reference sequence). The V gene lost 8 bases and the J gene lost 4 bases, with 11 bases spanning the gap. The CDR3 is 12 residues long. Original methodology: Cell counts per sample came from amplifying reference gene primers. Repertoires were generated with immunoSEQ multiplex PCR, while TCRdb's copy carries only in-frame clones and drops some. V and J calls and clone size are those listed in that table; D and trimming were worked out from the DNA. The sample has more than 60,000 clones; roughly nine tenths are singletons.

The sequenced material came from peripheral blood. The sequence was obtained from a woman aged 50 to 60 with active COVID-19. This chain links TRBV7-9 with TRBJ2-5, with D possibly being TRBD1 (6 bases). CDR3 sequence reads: CASLRGGETQYF. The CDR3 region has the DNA TGTGCCAGCCTACGAGGGGGAGAGACCCAGTACTTC.